This T cell receptor (beta chain) was recovered during a study of naive and memory T cell subsets. Study-level results: Naive repertoires, especially CD8, held a few larger clonotypes, possibly memory cells re-expressing CD45RA. Over 85% of naive TCR sequences appeared only once, unlike memory subsets.

This clonotype was seen a few times. Its antigen is unidentified. Four subsets defined by CD45RA and CD27 were sorted after CD3, CD4, CD8 and live/dead staining. The beta constant-region primer was an equimolar mix of two oligonucleotides covering TRBC1 and TRBC2. Ligated cDNA was amplified by four rounds of PCR with nested alpha and beta constant-region primers and SP2. MiXCR, applied by TCRdb to the UMI-ligation and nested PCR reads, yields one record per CDR3 protein. Here the sample spans some 110,000 distinct CDR3 sequences, about 14% being singletons. This TCR came from a human donor in good health. The sequenced sample consisted of naive CD8+ T cells from blood.

The CDR3 region is CASSQELGTSRSTDTQYF. The CDR3 nucleotides are TGCGCCAGCAGCCAAGAATTGGGGACTAGCCGAAGCACAGATACGCAGTATTTT. The chain combines TRBV4-3 with TRBJ2-3, with 9 bases fitting TRBD2. This CDR3 spans 18 amino acids. CDR1 and CDR2 (germline): LGHNA, YSLEER. V trimming: 0 bases; J trimming: 0 bases; junction bases outside the gene matches: 7.